The 16 T cell receptor beta chains presented below share a single source sample, sequenced in a study of control samples from healthy donors and cancer patients. TCRdb's copy holds only in-frame clones and misses some; the assay was immunoSEQ multiplex PCR. Seen here are some 110,000 clones, 88% observed once, and the top ten hold approximately 2.2%. The material sequenced was blood. All receptors derive from a woman in her seventies in good health.

There are a few counts of this clone. The CDR3 is CASSPGTGRGNTIYF. CDR3 nucleotide sequence: TGTGCCAGCAGCCCCGGGACAGGGAGGGGAAACACCATATATTTT. The chain links TRBV7-2 to TRBJ1-3, with 9 bases that match TRBD1. The CDR3 has 15 residues. CDR1 and CDR2 from the germline V gene are SGHTA and FQGNSA. J lost 4 bases, V lost 5 bases, and 6 bases had no gene match.

The chain joins TRBV6-2 or TRBV6-3 to TRBJ1-1; maybe TRBD1 (6 bases). The CDR3 extends over 16 amino acids. The V end was cut by 6 bases, the J end by 1 base, with 18 bases between. Germline V gives CDR1 MNHEY, CDR2 SVGEGT. Here the CDR3 reads CASSLVLGTPNTEAFF. CDR3 in DNA: TGTGCCAGCAGCCTCGTTCTCGGGACACCGAACACTGAAGCTTTCTTT.

This chain links TRBV29-1 with TRBJ1-1; D call uncertain. CDR1 and CDR2 from the germline V gene are SQVTM and ANQGSEA. The CDR3 covers 12 residues. V was pared by 6 bases and J by 2 bases, with 10 bases between. In nucleotides, the CDR3 is TGCAGCGTCTTATCCCTCAACACTGAAGCTTTCTTT. Amino acids: CSVLSLNTEAFF. Supplemented by reference TRBV29-1 and TRBJ1-1, the full variable domain reads SAVISQKPSRDICQRGTSLTIQCQVDSQVTMMFWYRQQPGQSLTLIATANQGSEATYESGFVIDKFPISRPNLTFSTLTVSNMSPEDSSIYLCSVLSLNTEAFFGQGTRLTVV.

The chain is built from TRBV6-5 and TRBJ1-5, with D unclear. The CDR3 has 14 residues. V was cut by 2 bases and J by 1 base, with 6 bases left in between. The V gene's germline CDR1 is MNHEY and CDR2 SVGAGI. CDR3 region: CASSYGQSNQPQHF. The CDR3 DNA is TGTGCCAGCAGTTACGGGCAGAGCAATCAGCCCCAGCATTTT.

The chain joins TRBV6-5 to TRBJ1-3; D is unclear. V lost 9 bases to trimming and J lost 0 bases, with 12 bases between them. Germline loops: CDR1 MNHEY, CDR2 SVGAGI. The CDR3 totals 14 residues. For the CDR3, the DNA is TGTGCCAGTCGATGGGGAAACTCTGGAAACACCATATATTTT. Amino acid sequence: CASRWGNSGNTIYF.

This sequence joins TRBV9 and TRBJ1-1; D gene unclear. V lost 3 bases, J lost 1 base, and 4 bases lay in between. The CDR3 loop spans 12 amino acids. Per germline, CDR1 SGDLS and CDR2 YYNGEE. The CDR3 region is CASSAQNTEAFF. The CDR3 coding sequence is TGTGCCAGCAGCGCGCAGAACACTGAAGCTTTCTTT.

The chain employs TRBV19 and TRBJ1-2; 10 nucleotides match TRBD1. With V trimmed by 3 bases and J by 2 bases, 3 bases remained unmatched. The germline V gene encodes CDR1 LNHDA and CDR2 SQIVND (reference sequence). The length of the CDR3 is 15 residues. CDR3 region: CASSMRQGANYGYTF. In nucleotides, the CDR3 is TGTGCCAGTAGTATGCGACAGGGGGCGAACTATGGCTACACCTTC.

This rearrangement joins TRBV6-5 to TRBJ1-1, with no clear D. CDR1 MNHEY and CDR2 SVGAGI come from the germline V gene. This CDR3 comprises 10 residues. V was shortened by 9 bases and J by 11 bases, with 13 bases between the two germline ends. Written as DNA, the CDR3 is TGTGCCAGTAGGGATGGGAGGGCTTTCTTT. Residues: CASRDGRAFF.

The chain combines TRBV10-3 with TRBJ1-2; D is uncertain. The germline CDR1 and CDR2 sequences are ENHRY and SYGVKD. V was cut by 6 bases and J by 4 bases, with 12 bases left in between. This CDR3 spans 13 amino acids. In nucleotides, the CDR3 is TGTGCCATCAGCAACGTGGCAACCTATGGCTACACCTTC. As protein: CAISNVATYGYTF.

J is TRBJ1-1 and V is TRBV14; D unclear. The CDR3 contains 19 residues. Trimming removed 4 bases at V and 2 bases at J, with 26 bases between. Germline V CDR1 and CDR2: SGHDN, FVKESK. CDR3 bases: TGTGCCAGCAGCCTAACTAAAAGCATATACCCCCTTTCTAACACTGAAGCTTTCTTT. Its translation: CASSLTKSIYPLSNTEAFF.

V and J are TRBV27 and TRBJ1-1; D is possibly TRBD1 (6 bases). This CDR3 region has 17 residues. CDR1 MNHEY and CDR2 SMNVEV come from the germline V gene (reference sequence). The V and J ends lost 6 bases and 5 bases respectively, with 25 bases between them. The CDR3 here is CASSPYGGGPRRTEAFF. For the CDR3, the DNA is TGTGCCAGCAGCCCCTATGGGGGGGGCCCCAGACGGACTGAAGCTTTCTTT.

The V call is TRBV27, the J call TRBJ1-4, with 8 bases fitting TRBD1. After removal of 1 base from V and 0 bases from J, the junction contained 10 bases not matched to a gene. From germline, CDR1 is MNHEY and CDR2 SMNVEV (reference sequence). This CDR3 region has 19 residues. CDR3 protein: CASSLYSRGTGATNEKLFF. CDR3 sequence (DNA): TGTGCCAGCAGTTTATATTCCCGGGGGACAGGCGCAACTAATGAAAAACTGTTTTTT.

J is TRBJ1-3 and V is TRBV7-2; possibly TRBD1 for D (6 bases). Germline lookup yields CDR1 SGHTA and CDR2 FQGNSA. V lost 5 bases to trimming and J lost 8 bases, with 19 bases between them. This CDR3 is built from 15 residues. In DNA, the CDR3 is TGTGCCAGCAGCACGAGCCCCGGGGGCGGGTACACCATATATTTT. This gives the protein CASSTSPGGGYTIYF.

In its sample, this clone was seen once. The chain carries TRBV2 and TRBJ2-7, with D perhaps TRBD1 or TRBD2 (5 bases each). Germline CDR1 SNHLY, CDR2 FYNNEI. The CDR3 runs 14 residues. Deletions cut 2 bases from V and 2 bases from J, with 10 bases between. The CDR3 coding sequence is TGTGCCAGCAGTGAATGGGACGGAGCCTACGAGCAGTACTTC. Translating gives CASSEWDGAYEQYF.

This clone was detected once. This sequence joins TRBV2 and TRBJ1-5; 7 positions agree with TRBD1. V was pared by 3 bases and J by 1 base, with 3 bases of the junction left unmatched. Germline-derived CDR1 and CDR2 are SNHLY and FYNNEI. This CDR3 has 15 amino acids. The DNA for the CDR3 is TGTGCCAGCAGTGAGCAGGGGGTGAGCAATCAGCCCCAGCATTTT. This encodes CASSEQGVSNQPQHF.

The rearrangement joins TRBV6-5 to TRBJ2-3; D possibly matches TRBD1 or TRBD2 (5 bases each). V was trimmed by 3 bases and J by 2 bases, leaving 12 bases between them. Germline V gives CDR1 MNHEY, CDR2 SVGAGI. This CDR3 is 15 amino acids long. The DNA of the CDR3 is TGTGCCAGCAGTTATACGGGGCCATCCACAGATACGCAGTATTTT. This gives the protein CASSYTGPSTDTQYF.